Listed below are T cell receptor beta chains from one sample, sequenced in a study of sequential checkpoint blockade in melanoma. This table comes from immunoSEQ multiplex PCR, and its TCRdb copy is limited to in-frame clones, with some not included. The table records around 5,000 clones, approximately 24% of them present only once. The source was tumor tissue (inferred from file names), collected from a patient given nivolumab and ipilimumab in sequence. The receptors derive from a human donor with melanoma. The CDR3 runs from the conserved cysteine through the conserved F or W. The order of the fields is clone size, D gene, V gene, CDR3 length, J gene, CDR3 DNA, CDR3 protein. D genes are given only for firm matches. Clone size, where shown, is once, few, many, or a class for clones that have expanded.

size: large
D: .
V: TRBV11-3
length: 15
J: TRBJ1-4
DNA: TGTGCCAGCAGCATTCCCTCTACAACTAATGAAAAACTGTTTTTT
CDR3: CASSIPSTTNEKLFF

size: few
D: .
V: TRBV11-3
length: 16
J: TRBJ1-5
DNA: TGTGCCAGCAGCTTGGTGATAGAGGGTCGCAATCAGCCCCAGCATTTT
CDR3: CASSLVIEGRNQPQHF

size: .
D: .
V: TRBV6-1
length: 14
J: TRBJ2-7
DNA: TGTGCCAGCAGTGAAGCTGGGTTCATCGACGAGCAGTACTTC
CDR3: CASSEAGFIDEQYF

size: .
D: .
V: TRBV5-1
length: 16
J: TRBJ1-4
DNA: TGCGCCAGCAGCTTGGTAACCCCCGGGCATAATGAAAAACTGTTTTTT
CDR3: CASSLVTPGHNEKLFF

size: .
D: .
V: TRBV12-5
length: 16
J: TRBJ2-2
DNA: TGTGCTAGTGCTACCGTGGGTGGGGGTAGGACCGGGGAGCTGTTTTTT
CDR3: CASATVGGGRTGELFF

size: .
D: .
V: TRBV6-8
length: 13
J: TRBJ1-1
DNA: TGTGCCAGCAGTTACCGACCGTTCGTTGAAGCTTTCTTT
CDR3: CASSYRPFVEAFF

size: few
D: TRBD2
V: TRBV12-5
length: 16
J: TRBJ2-5
DNA: TGTGCCAGCACGGGGGGTAGCGGGAGTAGTTGGGAGACCCAGTACTTC
CDR3: CASTGGSGSSWETQYF

size: .
D: .
V: TRBV6-8
length: 14
J: TRBJ2-4
DNA: TGTGCCAGCAGCCTCCGGACGGAATTAAACATTCAGTACTTC
CDR3: CASSLRTELNIQYF

size: medium-sized
D: TRBD2
V: TRBV9
length: 14
J: TRBJ2-1
DNA: TGTGCCAGCAGCGTAGAGGCGGGAGTGTATGAGCAGTTCTTC
CDR3: CASSVEAGVYEQFF

size: .
D: TRBD2
V: TRBV5-1
length: 18
J: TRBJ2-3
DNA: TGCGCCAGCAGCTTAGTCACGGGGACTAGCCCGTCGACAGATACGCAGTATTTT
CDR3: CASSLVTGTSPSTDTQYF

size: .
D: .
V: TRBV19
length: 13
J: TRBJ1-5
DNA: TGTGCCAGTAGTAATGTGGGAAATCAGCCCCAGCATTTT
CDR3: CASSNVGNQPQHF

size: few
D: .
V: TRBV11-3
length: 14
J: TRBJ2-5
DNA: TGTGCCAGCAGCTTTTGGGGGGGGCTTCAGACCCAGTACTTC
CDR3: CASSFWGGLQTQYF

size: .
D: .
V: TRBV10-2
length: 14
J: TRBJ1-4
DNA: TGCGCCAGCACCCTGACAGGTTTTGAGGAAAAACTGTTTTTT
CDR3: CASTLTGFEEKLFF

size: few
D: TRBD2
V: TRBV18
length: 18
J: TRBJ2-7
DNA: TGTGCCAGCTCACCCCCCCCTTCGGCGGGGGGAAGCTCCTACGAGCAGTACTTC
CDR3: CASSPPPSAGGSSYEQYF

size: hyperexpanded
D: .
V: TRBV19
length: 16
J: TRBJ1-4
DNA: TGTGCCAGTAGTACGGGACGCCGGAGAACTAATGAAAAACTGTTTTTT
CDR3: CASSTGRRRTNEKLFF

size: .
D: TRBD2
V: TRBV19
length: 14
J: TRBJ2-1
DNA: TGTGCCAGTAGTATACTCGGGAGGAACAATGAGCAGTTCTTC
CDR3: CASSILGRNNEQFF

size: few
D: .
V: TRBV11-3
length: 15
J: TRBJ2-5
DNA: TGTGCCAGCAGCCCCAGGGTAGCCCTTCAAGAGACCCAGTACTTC
CDR3: CASSPRVALQETQYF

size: .
D: TRBD1
V: TRBV6-8
length: 15
J: TRBJ2-1
DNA: TGTGCCAGCAGTCTGGGACAGGGGGGGTTTCGCAGTCAGTTCTTC
CDR3: CASSLGQGGFRSQFF

size: .
D: .
V: TRBV18
length: 15
J: TRBJ2-7
DNA: TGTGCCAGCTCACCTTTAAGGGGGAGCTCCTACGAGCAGTACTTC
CDR3: CASSPLRGSSYEQYF

size: .
D: .
V: TRBV30
length: 14
J: TRBJ2-3
DNA: TGTGCCTGGGCAAGGGACCGAAACACAGATACGCAGTATTTT
CDR3: CAWARDRNTDTQYF

size: .
D: TRBD1
V: TRBV6-8
length: 12
J: TRBJ1-2
DNA: TGTGCCAGCAGTGGGACAGGGTATGGCTACACCTTC
CDR3: CASSGTGYGYTF

size: medium-sized
D: TRBD1
V: TRBV11-3
length: 14
J: TRBJ2-7
DNA: TGTGCCAGCAGCCCCGGACAGGGGGGGTACGAGCAGTACTTC
CDR3: CASSPGQGGYEQYF

size: many
D: .
V: TRBV11-3
length: 14
J: TRBJ2-7
DNA: TGTGCCAGCAGCTTAGATGGGGCAGGGCTCGAGCAGTACTTC
CDR3: CASSLDGAGLEQYF

size: .
D: .
V: TRBV19
length: 14
J: TRBJ2-3
DNA: TGTGCCAGTAGTACGGGGCCCAGCACAGATACGCAGTATTTT
CDR3: CASSTGPSTDTQYF

size: few
D: .
V: TRBV7-1
length: 13
J: TRBJ1-5
DNA: TGTGCCAGCAGCTTAGAGAGCAATCAGCCCCAGCATTTT
CDR3: CASSLESNQPQHF

size: few
D: .
V: TRBV11-3
length: 16
J: TRBJ2-1
DNA: TGTGCCAGCAGCTTAGTTTGGGCAGCGCAGGACAATGAGCAGTTCTTC
CDR3: CASSLVWAAQDNEQFF

size: many
D: .
V: TRBV11-3
length: 14
J: TRBJ1-2
DNA: TGTGCCAGCAGCCAGGGCGGCCTGGTCTATGGCTACACCTTC
CDR3: CASSQGGLVYGYTF

size: few
D: TRBD2
V: TRBV9
length: 14
J: TRBJ2-2
DNA: TGTGCCAGCAACGGGAGGGCGAACACCGGGGAGCTGTTTTTT
CDR3: CASNGRANTGELFF

size: .
D: .
V: TRBV6-8
length: 15
J: TRBJ2-3
DNA: TGTGCCAGCAGTCTTACTCATCCTAGCACAGATACGCAGTATTTT
CDR3: CASSLTHPSTDTQYF

size: once
D: .
V: TRBV25-1
length: 15
J: TRBJ1-4
DNA: TGTGCCAGCAGTGAATTGCGACCAGGGTTTGAAAAACTGTTTTTT
CDR3: CASSELRPGFEKLFF

size: .
D: .
V: TRBV29-1
length: 14
J: TRBJ1-1
DNA: TGCAGCGGCTCAGGTCCAGGGATGGCCCAAGAAGCTTTCTTT
CDR3: CSGSGPGMAQEAFF

size: few
D: .
V: TRBV11-3
length: 19
J: TRBJ1-1
DNA: TGTGCCAGCAGCGCCAGGGGAGCGGGACTCCTACTTGGGAACACTGAAGCTTTCTTT
CDR3: CASSARGAGLLLGNTEAFF

size: few
D: .
V: TRBV6-8
length: 12
J: TRBJ1-1
DNA: TGTGCCAGCATGTCCCCGAACACTGAAGCTTTCTTT
CDR3: CASMSPNTEAFF

size: many
D: TRBD2
V: TRBV7-6
length: 16
J: TRBJ2-3
DNA: TGTGCCAGCAGCTTTGAGCGGGGGGCTATCACAGATACGCAGTATTTT
CDR3: CASSFERGAITDTQYF

size: few
D: .
V: TRBV6-8
length: 16
J: TRBJ1-5
DNA: TGTGCCAGCAGCCCCGGCCCTTCTTATAGCAATCAGCCCCAGCATTTT
CDR3: CASSPGPSYSNQPQHF

size: .
D: .
V: TRBV19
length: 16
J: TRBJ1-1
DNA: TGTGCCAGTAGTATTCAAGGCGCGGGGGGGAACACTGAAGCTTTCTTT
CDR3: CASSIQGAGGNTEAFF

size: .
D: TRBD1
V: TRBV6-8
length: 14
J: TRBJ1-1
DNA: TGTGCCAGCAGTGGACAGGGGGCGGTAACTGAAGCTTTCTTT
CDR3: CASSGQGAVTEAFF

size: few
D: .
V: TRBV6-8
length: 16
J: TRBJ1-1
DNA: TGTGCCAGCAGTTACCGCGGGGGCGCCAGGGGCACTGAAGCTTTCTTT
CDR3: CASSYRGGARGTEAFF

size: .
D: .
V: TRBV5-1
length: 14
J: TRBJ1-1
DNA: TGCGCCAGCAGCTTAGAGGAATCTTGGACTGAAGCTTTCTTT
CDR3: CASSLEESWTEAFF

size: .
D: .
V: TRBV11-3
length: 19
J: TRBJ1-5
DNA: TGTGCCAGCAGCTTAGGTTTGAGGGACCCAGATGGGAGCAATCAGCCCCAGCATTTT
CDR3: CASSLGLRDPDGSNQPQHF

size: many
D: TRBD2
V: TRBV7-8
length: 13
J: TRBJ2-1
DNA: TGTGCCAGCAGCTCGGGACTAGTTGATGAGCAGTTCTTC
CDR3: CASSSGLVDEQFF

size: many
D: .
V: TRBV11-3
length: 16
J: TRBJ2-5
DNA: TGTGCCAGCGGGTTAAGAGTAGTCGGGGTAGGAGAGACCCAGTACTTC
CDR3: CASGLRVVGVGETQYF

size: few
D: TRBD1
V: TRBV11-3
length: 16
J: TRBJ1-5
DNA: TGTGCCAGCAGCCTCCAGGGGGGGGATAGCAATCAGCCCCAGCATTTT
CDR3: CASSLQGGDSNQPQHF

size: .
D: TRBD2
V: TRBV5-1
length: 16
J: TRBJ2-7
DNA: TGCGCCAGCAGCTTGGGTATGACTAGCAATAATGCCGAGCAGTACTTC
CDR3: CASSLGMTSNNAEQYF

size: few
D: .
V: TRBV1
length: 16
J: TRBJ1-4
DNA: TGCGCCAGCAGCCAAGGTGCTGGGCAGGTGGACGGAAAACTGTTTTTT
CDR3: CASSQGAGQVDGKLFF

size: few
D: .
V: TRBV6-8
length: 14
J: TRBJ1-1
DNA: TGTGCCAGCACAACGTCGGGGAGGAACACTGAAGCTTTCTTT
CDR3: CASTTSGRNTEAFF